This TCR beta chain derives from a study of shared clonotypes between healthy human individuals. Whole-study findings and limits: Naive subsets typically showed greater estimated richness than memory subsets. Despite large depth, sorted-subset datasets appeared incompletely sequenced. About 5% was the fraction of naive CD4 clonotypes found shared across several donors.

Repertoires were generated with immunoSEQ multiplex PCR, while TCRdb's copy carries only in-frame clones and drops some. The table lists more than 900,000 clones, about 84% of them singletons. This CDR3 has 17 residues. V lost 1 base to trimming and J lost 1 base, with 14 bases between them. The germline V gene encodes CDR1 SGHRS and CDR2 YFSETQ. Healthy and HIV-negative, the adult donors had no recent acute infections or vaccinations. In its sample, this clone was seen a few times. The antigen is unknown. The rearrangement joins TRBV5-1 to TRBJ2-2; a possible D gene is TRBD1 (5 bases). This TCR came from a man in his late teens or twenties in good health. Some clones in this sample may be carry-over from other donors' samples. Sequencing input: memory CD4+ T cells from PBMCs. Subset defined: CD45RA-negative fraction. CDR3: CASSLIYDSKNTGELFF. The CDR3 nucleotides are TGCGCCAGCAGCTTGATATACGACAGCAAGAACACCGGGGAGCTGTTTTTT.